The clone carrying this TCR beta chain was picked up many times. TCRdb fed the 5' RACE reads into MiXCR, producing one record per CDR3 protein. The profile shows 700,000 or so distinct CDR3 sequences, around 21% of them singletons. Germline loops: CDR1 LNHDA, CDR2 SQIVND (reference sequence). CDR3 size: 14 residues. V shed 5 bases and J 4 bases; nucleotides not matched to a gene: 7. The data derive from a study of identical twins. This sample was shared with a second study, whose subject was T cells expressing NK-cell markers. As that study records: Several donors likewise had their CD3+CD56-NKG2C+ fraction led by these clonotypes.

This chain uses TRBV19 with TRBJ2-7; 8 bases map to TRBD1. The TCR originated in a woman between 18 and 29 years old in good health. Sequenced material: PBMCs. The CDR3: CASSSYRGSYEQYF. As DNA, the CDR3 is TGTGCCAGTAGTTCCTACAGGGGGTCTTACGAGCAGTACTTC.